A single sample gave rise to the 11 T cell receptor beta chains below, sequenced in a study of blood T cells in healthy people across ages. For the second PCR, which ran for about 6 to 11 cycles, a sample-barcoded 5' primer and a J-beta primer mix were used. TCRdb reanalysed the 5' RACE reads using MiXCR and keeps one entry per CDR3 protein. The sample carries just over 800,000 distinct CDR3 sequences, 60% to 80% recorded once. The sample consisted of blood. The receptors stem from a man aged 25-45 years in good health.

CDR3 DNA: TGTGCCAGCAGTTACTCGCGGGACAGTGGAAATGGCTACACCTTC. This codes for CASSYSRDSGNGYTF. J is TRBJ1-2 and V is TRBV6-5; TRBD1 agrees at 7 bases. After removal of 0 bases from V and 6 bases from J, the junction contained 7 bases not matched to a gene. Germline CDR1 is MNHEY and CDR2 is SVGAGI. The CDR3 covers 15 residues.

The CDR3: CASSLSRTGGHEQFF. As DNA, the CDR3 is TGTGCCAGCAGTTTGAGTAGGACAGGGGGACATGAGCAGTTCTTC. V usage is TRBV28 and J usage is TRBJ2-1, with 10 bases that match TRBD1. The germline V gene has CDR1 MDHEN and CDR2 SYDVKM. There are 15 residues in the CDR3. Trimming removed 3 bases from V and 8 bases from J; junction bases left unmatched: 7.

This sequence joins TRBV28 and TRBJ2-7; D not certain. Germline CDR1 reads MDHEN; CDR2 reads SYDVKM. The CDR3 covers 15 residues. Trimming stripped 2 bases from V and 4 bases from J, with 15 bases between. The CDR3 DNA is TGTGCCAGCAGTTTAAGAACCCCCGACTTGTACGAGCAGTACTTC. Protein sequence: CASSLRTPDLYEQYF.

The chain couples TRBV12-3 or TRBV12-4 to TRBJ2-3; D is uncertain. The CDR3 is 13 residues long. The V gene lost 5 bases and the J gene lost 3 bases, with 9 bases spanning the gap. CDR3 nucleotide sequence: TGTGCCAGCAGTATCTGGAGTACAGATACGCAGTATTTT. Protein sequence: CASSIWSTDTQYF.

V and J are TRBV30 and TRBJ2-5; D call uncertain. The V gene's germline CDR1 is GTSNPN and CDR2 SVGIG (reference sequence). V lost 1 base and J lost 2, with 8 bases in between. The length of the CDR3 is 13 residues. The chain's CDR3 is CAWSAGLQETQYF. The CDR3 region has the DNA TGTGCCTGGAGTGCCGGTCTGCAAGAGACCCAGTACTTC.

This clonotype was observed once. The gene calls are TRBV7-8 and TRBJ2-5; 10 nucleotides match TRBD1. Germline trimming cut 4 bases from V and 5 bases from J; bases unmatched to any gene: 7. The CDR3 has 15 amino acids. Germline lookup yields CDR1 SGHVS and CDR2 FQNEAQ. Written as DNA, the CDR3 is TGTGCCAGCAGCTCGGGACAGGGGCTTAGCGAGACCCAGTACTTC. Its protein product is CASSSGQGLSETQYF.

This clonotype came up a few times. The V and J genes are TRBV2 and TRBJ1-6; no firm D call. Germline loops: CDR1 SNHLY, CDR2 FYNNEI. This CDR3 is 15 amino acids long. V was trimmed by 4 bases and J by 6 bases, leaving 13 bases between them. The CDR3 loop is CASSARDPANSPLHF. CDR3 in DNA: TGTGCCAGCAGTGCCCGAGATCCGGCTAATTCACCCCTCCACTTT.

J is TRBJ1-5 and V is TRBV28; D might be TRBD1 (5 bases). The CDR3 has 14 residues. Germline V gives CDR1 MDHEN, CDR2 SYDVKM. V shed 4 bases and J shed 3 bases, with 10 bases lying between them. Written as DNA, the CDR3 is TGTGCCAGCAGTTATATGGACACCAATCAGCCCCAGCATTTT. This gives the protein CASSYMDTNQPQHF.

This rearrangement joins TRBV7-9 to TRBJ1-4; 12 bases fit TRBD1. The junction had 8 bases not matched to a gene; V was cut back by 5 bases and J by 10 bases. This CDR3 has 15 residues. Germline CDR1 is SEHNR and CDR2 is FQNEAQ (reference sequence). Here the CDR3 reads CASSRTGQGASKLFF. The CDR3 nucleotides are TGTGCCAGCAGCAGAACGGGACAGGGGGCGTCAAAACTGTTTTTT.

This chain connects TRBV10-3 to TRBJ2-1; 8 bases line up with TRBD2. CDR3 length: 16 residues. Germline V lookup: CDR1 ENHRY, CDR2 SYGVKD. Trimming at V came to 6 bases and at J to 6 bases, leaving 13 bases not matched to a gene. The CDR3 sequence is CAIRSSSGTRANEQFF. The CDR3 DNA reads TGTGCCATCAGATCGAGCTCCGGGACTAGAGCCAATGAGCAGTTCTTC.

This clonotype was observed a handful of times. The rearrangement uses TRBV14 and TRBJ2-3; D may correspond to TRBD1 or TRBD2 (5 bases each). The CDR3 is 13 amino acids. CDR1 and CDR2 (germline): SGHDN, FVKESK. V lost 4 bases and J 10 bases, leaving 15 bases between the germline ends. As DNA, the CDR3 is TGTGCCAGCAGCCCCTTTAGTGGGGGTGCGCAGTATTTT. Translating gives CASSPFSGGAQYF.